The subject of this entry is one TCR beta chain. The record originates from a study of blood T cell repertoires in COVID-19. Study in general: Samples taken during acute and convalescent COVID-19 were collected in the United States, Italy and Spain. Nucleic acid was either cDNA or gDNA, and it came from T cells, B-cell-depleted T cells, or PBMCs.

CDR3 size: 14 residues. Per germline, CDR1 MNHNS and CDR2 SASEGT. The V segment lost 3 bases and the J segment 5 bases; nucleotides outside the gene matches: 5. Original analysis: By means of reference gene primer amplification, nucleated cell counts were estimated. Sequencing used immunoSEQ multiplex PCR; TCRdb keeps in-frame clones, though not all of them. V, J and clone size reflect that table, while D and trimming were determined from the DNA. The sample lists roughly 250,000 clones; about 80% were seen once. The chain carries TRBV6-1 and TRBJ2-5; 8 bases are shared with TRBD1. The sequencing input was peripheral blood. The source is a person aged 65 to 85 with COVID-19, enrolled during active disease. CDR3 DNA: TGTGCCAGCAGTGACCGGACAGGGCGGGAGACCCAGTACTTC. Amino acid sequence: CASSDRTGRETQYF.